A selection of T cell receptor beta chains follows, all from one sample in a study of blood T cell repertoires in COVID-19. The table came from immunoSEQ multiplex PCR; TCRdb's copy has only in-frame clones and leaves some out. The profile shows approximately 67,000 clones, around 87% of them singletons. Material: peripheral blood. These receptors all come from a man in his fifties with active COVID-19. The CDR3 runs from the conserved cysteine through the conserved F or W. The order of the fields is V gene, J gene, D gene, CDR3 protein. The D gene is left open where the match is weak.

v_gene: TRBV7-2
j_gene: TRBJ2-1
d_gene: -
CDR3aa: CASSLAFRGQTFF

v_gene: TRBV11-3
j_gene: TRBJ2-5
d_gene: -
CDR3aa: CASSPDWQQETQYF

v_gene: TRBV5-5
j_gene: TRBJ1-2
d_gene: -
CDR3aa: CASSFGHSRSGYTF

v_gene: TRBV6-1
j_gene: TRBJ1-5
d_gene: -
CDR3aa: CASSEGLVFQPQHF

v_gene: TRBV7-3
j_gene: TRBJ2-1
d_gene: TRBD2
CDR3aa: CASSPGLAGLNEQFF

v_gene: TRBV27
j_gene: TRBJ1-1
d_gene: -
CDR3aa: CASSFGGSGTEAFF

v_gene: TRBV19
j_gene: TRBJ1-2
d_gene: -
CDR3aa: CASSTRGQDYGYTF

v_gene: TRBV10-3
j_gene: TRBJ2-7
d_gene: TRBD1
CDR3aa: CASGDSSYEQYF

v_gene: TRBV9
j_gene: TRBJ2-7
d_gene: TRBD2
CDR3aa: CASSPDGRSSYEQYF

v_gene: TRBV7-8
j_gene: TRBJ2-3
d_gene: -
CDR3aa: CASSWRIDTQYF

v_gene: TRBV28
j_gene: TRBJ2-2
d_gene: TRBD2
CDR3aa: CASSLASGTSTGELFF

v_gene: TRBV6-5
j_gene: TRBJ1-6
d_gene: -
CDR3aa: CASSPYNSPLHF

v_gene: TRBV2
j_gene: TRBJ1-1
d_gene: -
CDR3aa: CASSLQGDEAFF

v_gene: TRBV30
j_gene: TRBJ2-1
d_gene: TRBD2
CDR3aa: CAWSVAGTSGRMGNEQFF

v_gene: TRBV28
j_gene: TRBJ1-2
d_gene: -
CDR3aa: CASSYSPRAVYGYTF

v_gene: TRBV2
j_gene: TRBJ2-1
d_gene: TRBD1
CDR3aa: CAGRTGSKQFF

v_gene: TRBV6-6
j_gene: TRBJ1-1
d_gene: TRBD1
CDR3aa: CASSTGVRVTEAFF

v_gene: TRBV7-7
j_gene: TRBJ2-7
d_gene: TRBD1
CDR3aa: CASSNGQGALGEQYF

v_gene: TRBV10-1
j_gene: TRBJ2-7
d_gene: -
CDR3aa: CASSTSSYEQYF

v_gene: TRBV9
j_gene: TRBJ2-1
d_gene: TRBD2
CDR3aa: CASSGTLGTSGGSSYNEQFF

v_gene: TRBV29-1
j_gene: TRBJ2-7
d_gene: TRBD1
CDR3aa: CSVEDRLGQGENEQYF

v_gene: TRBV7-2
j_gene: TRBJ2-3
d_gene: TRBD1
CDR3aa: CASRTTGADTQYF

v_gene: TRBV11-2
j_gene: TRBJ1-2
d_gene: -
CDR3aa: CASSLQQGRSGYTF

v_gene: TRBV5-1
j_gene: TRBJ2-1
d_gene: TRBD2
CDR3aa: CASSVGAGGPYNEQFF

v_gene: TRBV30
j_gene: TRBJ2-7
d_gene: -
CDR3aa: CAWSVSDYTYEQYF

v_gene: TRBV9
j_gene: TRBJ2-3
d_gene: TRBD1
CDR3aa: CASGTGATSTDTQYF

v_gene: TRBV21-1
j_gene: TRBJ2-1
d_gene: -
CDR3aa: CASSNLRLAGVVDEQFF

v_gene: TRBV11-2
j_gene: TRBJ2-5
d_gene: TRBD2
CDR3aa: CASSSRDYDQETQYF

v_gene: TRBV6-1
j_gene: TRBJ2-1
d_gene: -
CDR3aa: CASSTYNEQFF

v_gene: TRBV27
j_gene: TRBJ1-5
d_gene: -
CDR3aa: CASRPQGTPGPQHF

v_gene: TRBV10-2
j_gene: TRBJ2-7
d_gene: -
CDR3aa: CASSEGRQKQYF

v_gene: TRBV19
j_gene: TRBJ2-3
d_gene: TRBD2
CDR3aa: CASSIGGRKTDTQYF

v_gene: TRBV9
j_gene: TRBJ1-1
d_gene: -
CDR3aa: CASSPRLHTEAFF

v_gene: TRBV28
j_gene: TRBJ2-1
d_gene: -
CDR3aa: CASSVGGGGSYNEQFF

v_gene: TRBV5-1
j_gene: TRBJ2-1
d_gene: TRBD2
CDR3aa: CASSPGTSGRWVF

v_gene: TRBV28
j_gene: TRBJ2-7
d_gene: TRBD1
CDR3aa: CASSPGTGTYEQYF

v_gene: TRBV13
j_gene: TRBJ2-4
d_gene: TRBD2
CDR3aa: CASSLGTSAFKNIQYF

v_gene: TRBV6-6
j_gene: TRBJ2-1
d_gene: -
CDR3aa: CASSYEASSYNEQFF

v_gene: TRBV4-2
j_gene: TRBJ2-5
d_gene: TRBD2
CDR3aa: CASSQGTSGRAPQETQYF

v_gene: TRBV18
j_gene: TRBJ1-1
d_gene: TRBD1
CDR3aa: CASSPPTGDAEAFF

v_gene: TRBV11-2
j_gene: TRBJ2-7
d_gene: -
CDR3aa: CASSPITGLEQYF

v_gene: TRBV10-2
j_gene: TRBJ1-2
d_gene: -
CDR3aa: CASSEEATNYGYTF

v_gene: TRBV21-1
j_gene: TRBJ1-5
d_gene: -
CDR3aa: CASRATGNNSFNQPQHF

v_gene: TRBV2
j_gene: TRBJ2-1
d_gene: -
CDR3aa: CASRRTLNNEQFF

v_gene: TRBV7-9
j_gene: TRBJ2-2
d_gene: -
CDR3aa: CASRRTGFQLAGELFF

v_gene: TRBV5-1
j_gene: TRBJ2-7
d_gene: TRBD2
CDR3aa: CASSKGLAGVYEQYF

v_gene: TRBV11-2
j_gene: TRBJ2-1
d_gene: TRBD1
CDR3aa: CASSLGQGSFSGHNEQFF

v_gene: TRBV30
j_gene: TRBJ1-1
d_gene: TRBD1
CDR3aa: CAYHDDRRGLNTEAFF

v_gene: TRBV4-3
j_gene: TRBJ2-7
d_gene: -
CDR3aa: CASSQDLWREQYF

v_gene: TRBV6-5
j_gene: TRBJ1-6
d_gene: -
CDR3aa: CASSYGGGESPLHF

v_gene: TRBV9
j_gene: TRBJ2-2
d_gene: TRBD2
CDR3aa: CASSVIGAGGATGELFF

v_gene: TRBV10-1
j_gene: TRBJ2-6
d_gene: -
CDR3aa: CASSAGDSGANVLTF

v_gene: TRBV4-2
j_gene: TRBJ2-3
d_gene: TRBD2
CDR3aa: CASSLSGKGDTQYF

v_gene: TRBV28
j_gene: TRBJ1-4
d_gene: -
CDR3aa: CASTPRRREQEKLFF